The clone carrying this TCR beta chain has a count of ten or more. Its matching antigen is unknown. This sample was included in a study of human T cells and chemical hapten exposure. Regarding the study as a whole: The number of TCRs above 1 in 1000 frequency did not change after DPC sensitization.

V lost 7 bases and J 5 bases, leaving 17 bases between the germline ends. CDR3 length equals 14 residues. The library labeled individual cDNA molecules by adding unique molecular identifiers to them. In the source study's methods: Counts of TCRs in each sample centred on a median of about 99,000 and extended from approximately 21,000 to 630,000. TCRdb re-analysed the 5' RACE reads in MiXCR, keeping a single row per CDR3 protein. Clone size and V and J calls follow TCRdb, not the original study. Of 81,000 or so distinct CDR3 sequences listed, 6.5% to 8.5% are singletons. Unfractionated whole blood served as the source for total RNA extraction.

This TCR derives from a male donor in good health. The V gene is TRBV12-3 or TRBV12-4, the J gene TRBJ1-1, with D maybe TRBD1 (5 bases). The CDR3 sequence is CASTTGRGNTEAFF. The CDR3 DNA sequence: TGTGCCAGCACTACGGGTCGGGGGAATACTGAAGCTTTCTTT.